This TCR beta chain was captured in a study of cytomegalovirus exposure and HLA in healthy donors (dated by TCRdb to the late 2010s). About the study as a whole: An earlier analysis of some 600 of the donors reported 276 Gb of sequence data and 95 million to 120 million unique TCR beta sequences obtained from roughly 180 million T cells. Roughly 300 gigabases of sequencing data and tens of millions of unique TCR sequences were included in an early release covering about 700 HLA-typed donors. Of the roughly 390 genotyped donors, 81% fell in the genetic ancestry cluster associated with self-reported Caucasian donors. The aim of the study was to test whether cataloging public T cell receptors could identify signatures of past pathogen exposure. The T cell repertoires of under 700 subjects were profiled by immunosequencing and related to cytomegalovirus serostatus. Along with the roughly 710-subject first cohort, a separate validation cohort of 120 different subjects was used. High-throughput TCR immunosequencing, statistical association of individual TCRs with disease status, and machine learning were combined to predict cytomegalovirus infection status. A later analysis re-examined previously published TCR beta repertoires from just over 650 donors and added high-resolution HLA genotyping to investigate patterns of TCR occurrence. In the later analysis, no new phenotypic data were used to find candidate immune exposures; instead, reliance was placed on TCR beta sequences and their occurrence across donors. To decide whether each TCR beta V gene segment behaved as functional or pseudogenic, an earlier analysis of some 580 of the donors relied on high-throughput TCR beta sequencing. Donor age, sex, ethnicity and CMV serostatus were collected together with the repertoire data. In a later genetic analysis, genome-wide SNP genotypes for 398 of the 666 donors were used, and that subset was treated as a discovery cohort. Every repertoire in the discovery cohort had been generated on one and the same sequencing platform. Both class I and class II loci were covered by HLA typing, at four-digit resolution. Typing coverage differed by locus: A, B, C, DRB1 and DQB1 were typed in roughly 629-640 donors, DQA1 in 500 to 550, DPA1 in around 600, and DPB1 in 450 to 490. Because of strong linkage in the cohort, roughly five DR-DQ haplotypes were treated as single units for association and clustering. Across approximately 400 genotyped donors of the cohort, an average of about 240,000 unique TCR beta nucleotide sequences per donor were sequenced, and approximately 17% of those sequences were non-productive.

Libraries were constructed by the immunoSEQ multiplex PCR assay. The multiplex PCR relied on a mix of 60 forward primers for TCR Vbeta segments and 13 reverse primers for TCR Jbeta segments. The CDR3 region of rearranged TCR beta genes was amplified from genomic DNA by a multiplex PCR assay. On the Illumina HiSeq System, the amplified TCR beta libraries were sequenced as 87-base-pair reads. In the paper's pipeline: A later analysis counted tens of millions of unique TCR beta chains across the 666 repertoires, and some 11 million of these chains were shared by at least two donors. To remove PCR and sequencing errors, raw reads were error-corrected and collapsed into unique sequences using a nearest-neighbor algorithm that merged closely related sequences. V, D and J gene segments were assigned by aligning CDR3 sequences to IMGT reference sequences. Each retained sequence needed at least a six-nucleotide match to both a V gene segment and a J gene segment. A rearrangement counted as productive if the CDR3 had no stop codons and remained in frame with V and J, and every other rearrangement counted as non-productive. CDR3 was defined according to IMGT convention as the region running from the second conserved V-encoded cysteine to the conserved J-encoded phenylalanine. The earlier analysis of 550 to 650 of the donors excluded any sequence lacking an unambiguous match to a single V gene segment. In an earlier analysis of around 590 of the donors, a V segment was called functional when productive rearrangements were above 56.7%, and segregating when the standard deviation between donors exceeded 5%. A statistical classification framework was built to diagnose cytomegalovirus status from the catalog of TCR beta chain sequences. A later analysis assigned V and J genes by comparing TCR nucleotide sequences with IMGT/GENE-DB human TR gene sequences. Using the TCRdist pipeline, a later analysis assigned CDR3 sequences along with most-parsimonious VDJ recombination scenarios. In a later analysis, each TCR beta chain was defined by its CDR3 amino acid sequence together with its V-gene family, and reads lacking a unique V-gene family were excluded. To address suspected cross-contamination and a sequencing artifact, a later analysis removed roughly 580 highly shared, low-generation-probability nucleotide sequences. For each public chain, a later analysis derived a clonal expansion index from normalized ranks of inferred template counts within each repertoire. Generation probabilities in a later analysis came from a VDJ recombination model fitted to out-of-frame rearrangements, and those results were checked against IGoR. In a later analysis, hypergeometric tests were used to score TCR-TCR, TCR-HLA and TCR-CMV co-occurrence, with a repertoire-size bias correction applied to TCR pairs. False discovery rates were estimated in a later analysis by permuting HLA or CMV assignments 20 times. A later analysis grouped co-occurring TCRs with DBSCAN, adding TCRdist sequence similarity when clustering within HLA-allele-positive subsets. Repertoires with fewer than 30,000 or more than 120,000 public chains were left out of co-occurrence clustering, as were about five repertoires with anomalous nucleotide sharing. TCRdb re-hosts the immuneACCESS table, in-frame sequences only. Its copies lack some clones; in the studies checked, an unresolved V gene accounts for under half of them, and the cause for the rest is not known. V, J and clone size derive from that table, while D and trimming were established from the DNA sequence. Per the sample table, the count is 75,000 to 85,000 clones. About 3.8% of the sample is in the top ten clones.

The germline V gene yields MDHEN for CDR1 and SYDVKM for CDR2. The CDR3, cysteine through phenylalanine, is 12 amino acids long. Only the CDR3 portion is preserved as DNA: 36 bases, with reading frame beginning at the first base. V is reduced by 3 bases and J by 6 bases, leaving a spacing of 6 bases between them. The cohort comprised some 680 healthy bone marrow donors. All cohort members were sampled while nominally healthy, although unrecorded immune exposures were likely present. The donor was CMV seropositive and was included in the group of some 290 seropositive cohort members. A peripheral blood sample was provided by each donor, and peripheral blood mononuclear cells were used for TCR beta sequencing. Genomic DNA was extracted from the blood cell samples with the Qiagen DNeasy Blood Extraction Kit. General study outcomes and caveats: In a later analysis, most CMV-associated TCR beta chains were found to appear HLA-restricted, with HLA associations seemingly driven largely by CMV exposure. Broadly in line with IMGT annotations, most TCR beta V segments showed up in productive rearrangements about 87% or about 30% of the time in an earlier analysis of 587 of the donors. In the study, some 160 TCR beta chains were listed as associated with cytomegalovirus. Strong co-occurrence of HLA alleles, especially DR and DQ, made assigning TCR associations to individual alleles difficult. In a later analysis, HLA-associated TCR beta chains showed more clonal expansion and lower generation probabilities than non-associated chains that were equally common. Correlated functional status among segregating V segments might be attributable to linkage disequilibrium, but an unknown experimental factor could not be ruled out. In this cohort, only TCR beta chains were sequenced, and detectable features were limited by the absence of alpha or paired-chain data. A few of the identified cytomegalovirus-associated TCR beta chains were confirmed in vitro to be specific for cytomegalovirus antigens. The 87-base-pair reads could not distinguish some IMGT-functional V segments, including TRBV6-2 and TRBV6-3, so those segments were excluded. Because counts were too low, 15 to 20 rarely observed V segments, including chromosome 9 orphons, were excluded from the earlier analysis of 587 of the donors. Cytomegalovirus status was reported to be diagnosed by the classifier with high specificity and sensitivity in both the original and validation cohorts. CMV serostatus was the only immune exposure information available for the cohort. A further reported finding was that TCR beta sequences accurately predicted the HLA-A and HLA-B alleles for most subjects in the first cohort. A later analysis found that TCR association rates varied across HLA loci, with DRB1 alleles showing the most associated TCRs and HLA-C alleles the fewest. According to a later genetic analysis, donors in an Asian-associated ancestry cluster had fewer N-insertions in productive TCRs than the roughly 670-donor mean. It was suggested by the authors that the approach could potentially be generalized to other disease states and immunological phenotypes. According to a later analysis, parvovirus B19, influenza, CMV and Epstein-Barr virus appeared linked to several top co-occurrence clusters. While some public TCRs were present in many individuals, most TCR sequences turned up only very rarely across donors. A cluster of highly shared sequence variants was judged likely to be a technical artifact of the sequencing pipeline. Because HLA typing was missing for some donors at each locus, association tests included only the typed subset. Presence/absence analyses assumed roughly uniform sequencing depth across donors, an assumption that may not hold. An association between a missense DCLRE1C variant and V-gene and J-gene trimming of TCR beta chains was found in a later genetic analysis and replicated in an independent cohort. Specific HLA alleles were associated with about 17,000 TCR beta sequences at a false discovery rate of 0.05 in a later analysis.

With respect to this clone: The antigen it recognizes is unknown.

The sequence is built from TRBV28 and TRBJ1-5; no D segment can be confidently identified. This receptor was taken from a young man in good health and CMV-seropositive. Sequenced: PBMCs. CDR3 loop: CASSLSGQPQHF. The DNA reads TGTGCCAGCAGTTTGTCAGGTCAGCCCCAGCATTTT.